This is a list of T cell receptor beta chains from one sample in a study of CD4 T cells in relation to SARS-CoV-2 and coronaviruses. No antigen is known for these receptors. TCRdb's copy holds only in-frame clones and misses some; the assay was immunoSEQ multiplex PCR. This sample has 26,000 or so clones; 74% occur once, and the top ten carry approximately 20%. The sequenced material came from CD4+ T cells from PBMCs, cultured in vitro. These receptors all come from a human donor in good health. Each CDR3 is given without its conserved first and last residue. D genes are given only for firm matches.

CDR3 protein: ASSQSIGRGRSYGYT
V gene: TRBV23-1
J gene: TRBJ1-2
D gene: TRBD1

CDR3 protein: ASSLQPGQRNTEAF
V gene: TRBV7-2
J gene: TRBJ1-1
D gene: TRBD1

CDR3 protein: ATWLGGAPTQY
V gene: TRBV6-5
J gene: TRBJ2-3
D gene: -

CDR3 protein: ASSIKGQGLGEQF
V gene: TRBV19
J gene: TRBJ2-1
D gene: TRBD1

CDR3 protein: ASSLASLAGETRYNEQF
V gene: TRBV7-6
J gene: TRBJ2-1
D gene: -

CDR3 protein: ASSQDTQFNQPQH
V gene: TRBV4-3
J gene: TRBJ1-5
D gene: -

CDR3 protein: ASSEGQENQPQH
V gene: TRBV5-1
J gene: TRBJ1-5
D gene: TRBD1

CDR3 protein: ASSTAGGSSTEAF
V gene: TRBV19
J gene: TRBJ1-1
D gene: TRBD1

CDR3 protein: ASSFDGASYEQY
V gene: TRBV7-9
J gene: TRBJ2-7
D gene: -

CDR3 protein: ASSQSGSLSYNEQF
V gene: TRBV11-3
J gene: TRBJ2-1
D gene: TRBD2

CDR3 protein: ASSQEYMNTEAF
V gene: TRBV4-3
J gene: TRBJ1-1
D gene: -

CDR3 protein: AWVQGATDTQY
V gene: TRBV30
J gene: TRBJ2-3
D gene: TRBD1

CDR3 protein: ATGTEPYGYT
V gene: TRBV2
J gene: TRBJ1-2
D gene: -

CDR3 protein: ASSLVAAQETQY
V gene: TRBV7-2
J gene: TRBJ2-5
D gene: -

CDR3 protein: ASSQDAGVYGYT
V gene: TRBV4-3
J gene: TRBJ1-2
D gene: -

CDR3 protein: ASSQDQGMYGYT
V gene: TRBV4-3
J gene: TRBJ1-2
D gene: -